The present T cell receptor (beta chain) was sequenced within a study of T cells in women clearing cervical HPV infection. Across the whole study: Control women cleared a single incident HPV16 infection within 12 months. Cases' blood sampling followed lesion detection by median approximately 150 days (90 to 200). The study's findings and limits: Repertoire richness, not evenness, was significantly elevated in CIN3+ cases versus controls. It is unknown whether associations predate infection; no effector/memory or HPV-specific sorting.

Generated by immunoSEQ multiplex PCR, the TCRdb table keeps only in-frame clones and is missing some. The sample has tens of thousands of clones. This CDR3 contains 15 residues. Trimming stripped 6 bases from V and 1 base from J, with 15 bases between. The germline V gene has CDR1 MNHEY and CDR2 SVGEGT. With respect to this clone: Its matching antigen is unknown. The read ends 3 residues early relative to the CDR3; the germline J gene fills the gap.

Sequenced material: blood buffy coat. This clonotype originated in a woman between 18 and 70 years old with a cervical HPV16 infection that either progressed to CIN3+ or cleared (not recorded which). The chain combines TRBV6-2 or TRBV6-3 with TRBJ2-5; tentatively, D is TRBD2 (6 bases). The covered CDR3 bases are TGTGCCAGCAGGCGATTTAGCGGAATCCAAGAGACC. This codes for CASRRFSGIQET. The whole CDR3 protein is CASRRFSGIQETQYF.